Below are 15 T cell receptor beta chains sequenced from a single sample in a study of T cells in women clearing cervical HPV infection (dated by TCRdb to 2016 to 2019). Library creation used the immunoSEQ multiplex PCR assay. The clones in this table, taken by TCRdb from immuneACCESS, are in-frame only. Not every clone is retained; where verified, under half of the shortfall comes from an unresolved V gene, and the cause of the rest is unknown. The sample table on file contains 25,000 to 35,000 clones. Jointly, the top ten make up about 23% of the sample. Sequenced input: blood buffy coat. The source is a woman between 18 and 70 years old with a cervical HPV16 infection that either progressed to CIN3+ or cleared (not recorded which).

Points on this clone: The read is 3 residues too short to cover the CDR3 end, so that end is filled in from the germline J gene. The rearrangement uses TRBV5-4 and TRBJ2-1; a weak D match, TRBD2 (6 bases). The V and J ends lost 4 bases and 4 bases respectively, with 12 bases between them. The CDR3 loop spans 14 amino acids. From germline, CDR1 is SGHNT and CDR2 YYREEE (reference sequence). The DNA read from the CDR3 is TGTGCCAGCAGCGGGACTTTCCCTTACAATGAG. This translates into CASSGTFPYNE. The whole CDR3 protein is CASSGTFPYNEQFF. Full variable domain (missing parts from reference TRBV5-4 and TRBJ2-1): ETGVTQSPTHLIKTRGQQVTLRCSSQSGHNTVSWYQQALGQGPQFIFQYYREEENGRGNFPPRFSGLQFPNYSSELNVNALELDDSALYLCASSGTFPYNEQFFGPGTRLTVL.

Partial CDR3 DNA: TGTGCCAGCAGCTTAACACTTAGCGGGAGGGCGTCGGTCAATGAG. It is translated as CASSLTLSGRASVNE. The full CDR3 sequence reads CASSLTLSGRASVNEQFF. V and J are TRBV7-3 and TRBJ2-1; 11 nucleotides align to TRBD2. The read gets to within 3 residues of the CDR3 end, and the germline J gene fills in the rest. With V trimmed by 0 bases and J by 6 bases, 10 bases remained unmatched. The length of the CDR3 is 18 residues. Germline CDR1 reads SGHTA; CDR2 reads FQGTGA. Looking up the rest from reference TRBV7-3 and TRBJ2-1 gives the full variable domain: GAGVSQTPSNKVTEKGKYVELRCDPISGHTALYWYRQSLGQGPEFLIYFQGTGAADDSGLPNDRFFAVRPEGSVSTLKIQRTERGDSAVYLCASSLTLSGRASVNEQFFGPGTRLTVL.

The sequenced part of the CDR3 DNA is TGTGCCAGCACACTGACAGCCAATCAGCCC. Translating it yields CASTLTANQP. The CDR3, in full, reads CASTLTANQPQHF. The V gene is TRBV19, the J gene TRBJ1-5, with a tentative D call TRBD1 (5 bases). The read ends 3 residues early relative to the CDR3; the germline J gene fills the gap. The germline V gene encodes CDR1 LNHDA and CDR2 SQIVND (reference sequence). The CDR3 length is 13 residues. Trimming shortened V by 9 bases and J by 3 bases, and 12 bases separated the two germline ends.

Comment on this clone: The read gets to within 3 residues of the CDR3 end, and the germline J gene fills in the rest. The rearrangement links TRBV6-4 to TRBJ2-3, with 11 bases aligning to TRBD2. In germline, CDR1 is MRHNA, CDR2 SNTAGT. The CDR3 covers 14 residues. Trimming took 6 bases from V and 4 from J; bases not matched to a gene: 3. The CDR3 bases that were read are TGTGCCAGCAGCCTAGCGGGAGGCGCAGATACG. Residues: CASSLAGGADT. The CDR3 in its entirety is CASSLAGGADTQYF.

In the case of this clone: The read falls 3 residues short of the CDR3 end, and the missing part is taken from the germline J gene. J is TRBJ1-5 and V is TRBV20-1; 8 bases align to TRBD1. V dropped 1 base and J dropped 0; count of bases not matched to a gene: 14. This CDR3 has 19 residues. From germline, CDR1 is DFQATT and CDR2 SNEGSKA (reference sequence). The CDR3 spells CSARVGRQGAIYSNQPQHF. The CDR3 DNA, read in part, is TGCAGTGCTAGAGTTGGGAGGCAGGGGGCCATTTATAGCAATCAGCCC.

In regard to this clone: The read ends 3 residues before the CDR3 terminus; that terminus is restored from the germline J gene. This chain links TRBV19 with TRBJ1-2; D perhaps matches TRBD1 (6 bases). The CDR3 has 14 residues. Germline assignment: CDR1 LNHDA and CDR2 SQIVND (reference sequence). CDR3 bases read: TGTGCCAGTAGTAACCTACAGGGTACTGGCGGC. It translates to CASSNLQGTGG. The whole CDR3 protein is CASSNLQGTGGYTF.

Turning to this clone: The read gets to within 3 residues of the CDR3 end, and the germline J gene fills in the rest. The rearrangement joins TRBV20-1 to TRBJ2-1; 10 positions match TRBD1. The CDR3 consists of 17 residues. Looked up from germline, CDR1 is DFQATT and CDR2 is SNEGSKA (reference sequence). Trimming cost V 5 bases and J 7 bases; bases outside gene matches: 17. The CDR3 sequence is CSASSLLGQGKINEQFF. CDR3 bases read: TGCAGTGCTTCCTCGCTATTGGGACAGGGGAAGATAAATGAG.

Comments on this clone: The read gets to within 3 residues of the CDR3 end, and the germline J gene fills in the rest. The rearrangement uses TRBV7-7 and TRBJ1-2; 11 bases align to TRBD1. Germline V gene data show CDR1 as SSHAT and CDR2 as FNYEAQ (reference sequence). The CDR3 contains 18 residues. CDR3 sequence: CASSLGIRDRGTGDTYTF. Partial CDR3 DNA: TGTGCCAGCAGCTTAGGGATACGGGACAGGGGGACCGGGGATACC. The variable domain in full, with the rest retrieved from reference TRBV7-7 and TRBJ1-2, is GAGVSQSPRYKVTKRGQDVTLRCDPISSHATLYWYQQALGQGPEFLTYFNYEAQPDKSGLPSDRFSAERPEGSISTLTIQRTEQRDSAMYRCASSLGIRDRGTGDTYTFGSGTRLTVV.

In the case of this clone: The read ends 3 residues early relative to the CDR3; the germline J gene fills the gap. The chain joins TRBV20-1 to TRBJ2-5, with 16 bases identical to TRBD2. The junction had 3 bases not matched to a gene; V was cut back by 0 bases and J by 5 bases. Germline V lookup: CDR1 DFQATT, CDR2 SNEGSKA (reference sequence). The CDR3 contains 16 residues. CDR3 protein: CSARDPGLAGGETQYF. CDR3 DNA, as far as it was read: TGCAGTGCTAGAGATCCGGGACTAGCGGGAGGGGAGACC.

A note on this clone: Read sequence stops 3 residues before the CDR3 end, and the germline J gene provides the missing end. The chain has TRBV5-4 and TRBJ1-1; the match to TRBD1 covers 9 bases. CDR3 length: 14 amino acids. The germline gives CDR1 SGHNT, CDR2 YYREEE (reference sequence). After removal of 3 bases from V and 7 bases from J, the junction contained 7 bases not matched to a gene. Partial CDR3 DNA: TGTGCCAGCAGCTCACCTGGGACAGGGATTGAA. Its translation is CASSSPGTGIE. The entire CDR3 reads CASSSPGTGIEAFF.

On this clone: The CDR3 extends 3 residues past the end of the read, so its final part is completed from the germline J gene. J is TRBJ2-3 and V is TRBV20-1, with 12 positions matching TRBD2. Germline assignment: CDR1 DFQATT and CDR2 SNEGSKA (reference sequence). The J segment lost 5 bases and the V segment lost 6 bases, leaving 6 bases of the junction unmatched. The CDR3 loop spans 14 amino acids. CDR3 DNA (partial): TGCAGTGCCGGGCTAGCGGGAGGGGAAGATACG. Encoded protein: CSAGLAGGEDT. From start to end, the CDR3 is CSAGLAGGEDTQYF.

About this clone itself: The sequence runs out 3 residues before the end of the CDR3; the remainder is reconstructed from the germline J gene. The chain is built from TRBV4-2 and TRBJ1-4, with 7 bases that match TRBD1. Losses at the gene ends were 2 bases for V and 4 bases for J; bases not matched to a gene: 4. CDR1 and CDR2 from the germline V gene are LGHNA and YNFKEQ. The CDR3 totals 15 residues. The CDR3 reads CASSQNGDSNEKLFF. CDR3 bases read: TGTGCCAGCAGCCAAAACGGGGACAGTAATGAAAAA.

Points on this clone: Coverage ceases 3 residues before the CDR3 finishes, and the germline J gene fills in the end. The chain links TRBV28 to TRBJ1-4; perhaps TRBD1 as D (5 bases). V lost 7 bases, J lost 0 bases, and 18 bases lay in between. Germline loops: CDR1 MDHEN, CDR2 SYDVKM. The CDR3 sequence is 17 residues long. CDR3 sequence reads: CASTLGPGITTNEKLFF. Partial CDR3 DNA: TGTGCCAGCACCCTGGGGCCAGGGATAACAACTAATGAAAAA.

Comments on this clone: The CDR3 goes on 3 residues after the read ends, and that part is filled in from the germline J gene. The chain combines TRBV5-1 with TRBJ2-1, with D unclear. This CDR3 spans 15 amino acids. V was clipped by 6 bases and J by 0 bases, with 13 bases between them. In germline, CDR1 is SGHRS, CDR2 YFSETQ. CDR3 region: CASTKDSSSYNEQFF. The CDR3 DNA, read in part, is TGCGCCAGCACCAAAGACTCTAGCTCCTACAATGAG.

Incomplete CDR3 DNA: TGTGCCAGCAGTTTGACAGGGGGCGAATCTGAGACG. Encoded protein: CASSLTGGESET. The full CDR3 reads CASSLTGGESETQYF. The chain couples TRBV7-2 to TRBJ2-3, with 10 bases aligning to TRBD1. The CDR3 end falls 3 residues outside the read, so it is completed with the germline J gene. The length of the CDR3 is 15 residues. Germline V gene sequence: CDR1 SGHTA, CDR2 FQGNSA.